The rows below give T cell receptor beta chains drawn from one sample of a study of shared clonotypes between healthy human individuals. Sequenced by immunoSEQ multiplex PCR; TCRdb stores in-frame clones only, minus some. Found here are around 2.5 million clones, over 85% of them singletons; the top ten hold 0.35% to 0.45%. The sequenced sample was naive CD4+ T cells from PBMCs. The source of these receptors is a man younger than 30 in good health. Some clones in this sample may be carry-over from other donors' samples. Both conserved end residues are part of each CDR3. A D gene is named only where the DNA matches it firmly. Clone size is shown for a subset of rows, as once, few, many or a class of expanded clone.

V,J,size,D,DNA,CDR3
TRBV15,TRBJ2-5,-,TRBD2,TGTGCCACCAGCTGGGGAGCCATCATAGCGGGAGGTAGAGAGACCCAGTACTTC,CATSWGAIIAGGRETQYF
TRBV5-1,TRBJ1-1,-,-,TGCGCCAGCAGCTTGGGGGCAGGGGAAAAAGCTTTCTTT,CASSLGAGEKAFF
TRBV5-8,TRBJ1-4,-,-,TGTGCCAGCAGCTTACGGGGCGCCCAGCGGAATGAAAAACTGTTTTTT,CASSLRGAQRNEKLFF
TRBV6-5,TRBJ2-1,-,TRBD1,TGTGCCAGCAGCGGGACAGGAATACCGGAAAATGAGCAGTTCTTC,CASSGTGIPENEQFF
TRBV28,TRBJ2-1,-,-,TGTGCCAGCAGTTTCTATCAGATCAGGAGCTCCTACAATGAGCAGTTCTTC,CASSFYQIRSSYNEQFF
TRBV19,TRBJ1-5,-,-,TGTGCCAGTAGTATCGGGCGGGATCGCAATCAGCCCCAGCATTTT,CASSIGRDRNQPQHF
TRBV5-1,TRBJ2-1,-,TRBD2,TGCGCCAGCAGCTTGAGGACTAGCGGGAGGAGCTCCTACAATGAGCAGTTCTTC,CASSLRTSGRSSYNEQFF
TRBV7-3,TRBJ2-1,-,-,TGTGCCAGCAGCTTAACGGGTGGCTCCTACAATGAGCAGTTCTTC,CASSLTGGSYNEQFF
TRBV10-3,TRBJ2-1,once,-,TGTGCCATCAGTGCGAACTATGATGAGCAGTTCTTC,CAISANYDEQFF
TRBV28,TRBJ2-7,-,TRBD1,TGTGCCAGCAGTTCGCGGACAGGGGGCCCTGCAGAGCAGTACTTC,CASSSRTGGPAEQYF
TRBV21-1,TRBJ1-1,few,-,TGTGCCAGCAGCAATTCCGGGCAGTACACTGAAGCTTTCTTT,CASSNSGQYTEAFF
TRBV4-1,TRBJ1-3,-,-,TGCGCCAGCAGCCAAGAAGGGACGAGGGGGTCTGGAAACACCATATATTTT,CASSQEGTRGSGNTIYF
TRBV27,TRBJ1-2,-,-,TGTGCCAGCAGTTTAATAGGGAGACAGGCCAATGGCTACACCTTC,CASSLIGRQANGYTF
TRBV4-1,TRBJ1-5,-,-,TGCGCCAGCAGCCAAGGTGGTCCAGGGTATAGCAATCAGCCCCAGCATTTT,CASSQGGPGYSNQPQHF
TRBV7-2,TRBJ2-2,-,-,TGTGCCAGCAGCTTGGACAGGGAGGGAGCCGGGGAGCTGTTTTTT,CASSLDREGAGELFF
TRBV6-5,TRBJ1-1,-,-,TGTGCCAGCAGTTACCACAGGGTGGGCACTGAAGCTTTCTTT,CASSYHRVGTEAFF
TRBV9,TRBJ2-1,once,-,TGTGCCAGCAGCGGCGCAGGGTTATGGGTTTCCAATGAGCAGTTCTTC,CASSGAGLWVSNEQFF
TRBV30,TRBJ1-1,-,-,TGTGCCTGGAGCCCGACAAACACTGAAGCTTTCTTT,CAWSPTNTEAFF
TRBV7-2,TRBJ1-2,-,TRBD1,TGTGCCAGCAGCCCAGACAGGGGGAGCTATGGCTACACCTTC,CASSPDRGSYGYTF
TRBV11-2,TRBJ2-7,-,TRBD1,TGTGCCAGCAGCTTAGATGACAGGGGGCGGACTTACGAGCAGTACTTC,CASSLDDRGRTYEQYF
TRBV7-7,TRBJ2-5,-,TRBD2,TGTGCCAGCAGCGTGGGGACTAGCGGATCTCAAGAGACCCAGTACTTC,CASSVGTSGSQETQYF
TRBV5-6,TRBJ2-1,-,-,TGTGCCAGCAGCTTAAAGGGGGCGGGATACAATGAGCAGTTCTTC,CASSLKGAGYNEQFF
TRBV4-2,TRBJ2-7,-,-,TGTGCCAGCAGCCAAGTCGGCTGGGGCTCCGCCATTAACGAGCAGTACTTC,CASSQVGWGSAINEQYF
TRBV5-1,TRBJ2-5,-,TRBD1,TGCGCCAGCAGCTACAATGGACAGGAAGAGACCCAGTACTTC,CASSYNGQEETQYF
TRBV27,TRBJ1-1,-,-,TGTGCCAGCAGTATATACGGACAGCAGAACACTGAAGCTTTCTTT,CASSIYGQQNTEAFF
TRBV5-1,TRBJ2-7,-,-,TGCGCCAGCAGCTTGGGGCAACATTCCTACGAGCAGTACTTC,CASSLGQHSYEQYF
TRBV15,TRBJ2-7,once,TRBD2,TGTGCCACCAGCAGAGTGTTCCTAGCGGGAAGGTACGAGCAGTACTTC,CATSRVFLAGRYEQYF
TRBV6-1,TRBJ2-7,-,TRBD1,TGTGCCAGCAGTGAAGGGGGGACAGCAAGCTACGAGCAGTACTTC,CASSEGGTASYEQYF
TRBV6-1,TRBJ2-7,-,-,TGTGCCAGCAGTGAAGGCCTAGCCTACGAGCAGTACTTC,CASSEGLAYEQYF
TRBV7-2,TRBJ2-6,once,-,TGTGCCAGCAGCTTAGATAGGGACTCTGGGGCCAACGTCCTGACTTTC,CASSLDRDSGANVLTF
TRBV27,TRBJ1-1,once,-,TGTGCCAGCAGTTTGGGGGCTGCGAGTGAAGCTTTCTTT,CASSLGAASEAFF
TRBV7-2,TRBJ2-3,once,-,TGTGCCAGCAGCTTAGCATCCCTTGGGCCAGATACGCAGTATTTT,CASSLASLGPDTQYF
TRBV5-6,TRBJ2-3,-,TRBD2,TGTGCCAGCACCCTAGGGACTAGCGGGAGGAAGAGCACAGATACGCAGTATTTT,CASTLGTSGRKSTDTQYF
TRBV4-3,TRBJ2-7,once,TRBD2,TGCGCCAGCAGCCGAGTAAGGGTAGCGGGAAGCGACGAGCAGTACTTC,CASSRVRVAGSDEQYF
TRBV28,TRBJ2-1,once,-,TGTGCCAGCACACGGGCGTGGAGGGAGGACAATGAGCAGTTCTTC,CASTRAWREDNEQFF
TRBV18,TRBJ1-3,-,-,TGTGCCAGCTCACCATGGTCTTGGGTTACGGAAGGAAACACCATATATTTT,CASSPWSWVTEGNTIYF
TRBV28,TRBJ2-7,-,-,TGTGCCAGCAGTTTCCCCCGTGGGCTAACCAGGGGAAACACCTACGAGCAGTACTTC,CASSFPRGLTRGNTYEQYF
TRBV5-5,TRBJ1-2,once,-,TGTGCCAGCAGCTTGGGATCGGCAGGATCTTATGGCTACACCTTC,CASSLGSAGSYGYTF
TRBV9,TRBJ1-2,-,TRBD1,TGTGCCAGCAGCGCGGGACAGGGAAACTATGGCTACACCTTC,CASSAGQGNYGYTF
TRBV4-3,TRBJ2-3,-,TRBD1,TGCGCCAGCAGCCAGCTGGCCGGGACAGGGATCACAGATACGCAGTATTTT,CASSQLAGTGITDTQYF
TRBV6-6,TRBJ2-7,-,TRBD1,TGTGCCAGCAGCTTGACAGGGACCTACGAGCAGTACTTC,CASSLTGTYEQYF
TRBV9,TRBJ1-5,-,-,TGTGCCAGCAGCGAAGGGACCCACGGCAATCAGCCCCAGCATTTT,CASSEGTHGNQPQHF
TRBV7-3,TRBJ2-3,-,-,TGTGCCAGCAGCTTTTCTCGGGGCACAGATACGCAGTATTTT,CASSFSRGTDTQYF
TRBV28,TRBJ1-2,-,-,TGTGCCAGCAGTTCCCGACAACTACCGGGACAAGGGGACTATGGCTACACCTTC,CASSSRQLPGQGDYGYTF
TRBV28,TRBJ1-2,-,-,TGTGCCAGCAGTTTAGATACAGGGTTGGGTGGCTACACCTTC,CASSLDTGLGGYTF
TRBV10-1,TRBJ2-7,-,TRBD1,TGCGCCAGCAGTGAGTTGACAGGGGGCAACTACGAGCAGTACTTC,CASSELTGGNYEQYF
TRBV7-9,TRBJ1-4,-,TRBD1,TGTGCCAGCAGCGCCGGGACAGACCTCGAAAAACTGTTTTTT,CASSAGTDLEKLFF
TRBV27,TRBJ2-3,-,-,TGTGCCAGCAGACCTAGGGGAACAGATACGCAGTATTTT,CASRPRGTDTQYF
TRBV5-1,TRBJ2-7,-,TRBD2,TGCGCCAGCAGCTTGTGGCGGGGGATGGACGAGCAGTACTTC,CASSLWRGMDEQYF
TRBV18,TRBJ1-3,-,-,TGTGCCAGCTCATCACAACACGGTGATGGAAACACCATATATTTT,CASSSQHGDGNTIYF
TRBV4-2,TRBJ2-5,-,-,TGTGCCAGCAGCCTGAGCTATGGGACTGTTCAAGAGACCCAGTACTTC,CASSLSYGTVQETQYF
TRBV6-6,TRBJ2-7,-,TRBD2,TGTGCCAGCAGTTCCCAGGGACTAGCGGGAGGGGGGATTTTTCTGTTC,CASSSQGLAGGGIFLF
TRBV5-1,TRBJ2-5,-,TRBD1,TGCGCCAGCAGCCAGACAGGGGAAGGCGAGACCCAGTACTTC,CASSQTGEGETQYF
TRBV7-2,TRBJ2-2,-,TRBD2,TGTGCCAGCAGCTCCCCGTTCGGGGGGTACACCGGGGAGCTGTTTTTT,CASSSPFGGYTGELFF
TRBV27,TRBJ2-2,-,-,TGTGCCAGCAGTTTTCGGTTGGGGGAGCTGTTTTTT,CASSFRLGELFF
TRBV10-3,TRBJ2-2,-,-,TGTGCCATCAGTGAGTCGAGGGTTGGCCAGAACACCGGGGAGCTGTTTTTT,CAISESRVGQNTGELFF
TRBV7-2,TRBJ2-3,-,-,TGTGCCAGCAGCTTAGTCAGGGATACGCAGTATTTT,CASSLVRDTQYF